These T cell receptor beta chains were read from a single sample in a study of blood T cell repertoires in COVID-19. Using immunoSEQ multiplex PCR, the repertoire was profiled, and TCRdb retains in-frame clones only, with some absent. The data contain under 200,000 clones, approximately 80% of them singletons. Source material: peripheral blood. The receptors come from a man aged 60 to 69 with COVID-19, enrolled during active disease. CDR3s include the opening cysteine and the closing phenylalanine or tryptophan. A D gene is named only where the DNA matches it firmly. A row's size may be missing; if present it is once, few, many or a size class.

v_call	d_call	j_call	clone_size	cdr3_nt	cdr3_aa
TRBV24-1	TRBD1	TRBJ2-3	.	TGTGCCACCAGTGACCCGGGAGAGACAGGGGCGGATACGCAGTATTTT	CATSDPGETGADTQYF
TRBV28	TRBD1	TRBJ1-2	.	TGTGCCAGCAGTTTGACAGGGGGTGACTATGGCTACACCTTC	CASSLTGGDYGYTF
TRBV30	.	TRBJ2-7	once	TGTGCCTGGAGACGGCAGGGCCGCTACGAGCAGTACTTC	CAWRRQGRYEQYF
TRBV5-1	TRBD2	TRBJ2-3	.	TGCGCCAGCGGTCGGCGGGAGGCAGATACGCAGTATTTT	CASGRREADTQYF
TRBV5-1	.	TRBJ1-2	.	TGCGCCAGCAGCTTGGAACAGGGCTATGGCTACACCTTC	CASSLEQGYGYTF
TRBV7-9	.	TRBJ2-7	.	TGTGCCAGCAGCTTAGCGCAGGGGCCGCAGGTCTACGAGCAGTACTTC	CASSLAQGPQVYEQYF
TRBV4-1	.	TRBJ1-2	.	TGCGCCAGCAGCCAAGAACAAGACTATGGCTACACCTTC	CASSQEQDYGYTF
TRBV7-8	.	TRBJ2-7	once	TGTGCCAGCAGCTTAGCTTCTGCCTACGAGCAGTACTTC	CASSLASAYEQYF
TRBV5-1	TRBD1	TRBJ1-1	.	TGCGCCAGCAGCTTGGCCGACAGGGTAACTGAAGCTTTCTTT	CASSLADRVTEAFF
TRBV24-1	.	TRBJ2-7	.	TGTGCCACCAGTGATTTGAACGGGGGTGAGCAGTACTTC	CATSDLNGGEQYF
TRBV5-1	TRBD1	TRBJ2-4	.	TGCGCCAGCAGCTTGGAAGGTTCGGACAGGGGACACTTC	CASSLEGSDRGHF
TRBV7-9	.	TRBJ1-1	.	TGTGCCAGCAGCTTGGGGGCTAACACTGAAGCTTTCTTT	CASSLGANTEAFF
TRBV5-5	.	TRBJ1-4	once	TGTGCCAGCACGTTCCGGTCAAGTGCTAATGAAAAACTGTTTTTT	CASTFRSSANEKLFF
TRBV18	.	TRBJ1-1	few	TGTGCCAGCTCACCAAGTTCCCCGGACAAGAACACTGAAGCTTTCTTT	CASSPSSPDKNTEAFF
TRBV15	.	TRBJ2-7	.	TGTGCCACCAGCAGAGATCGGCGGGGCTACGAGCAGTACTTC	CATSRDRRGYEQYF
TRBV27	TRBD1	TRBJ2-6	.	TGTGCCAGCACCCTAGGACAGGTTTCTGGGGCCAACGTCCTGACTTTC	CASTLGQVSGANVLTF
TRBV7-8	.	TRBJ1-2	.	TGTGCCAGCAGCTTCCAAGGGGAGGACTATGGCTACACCTTC	CASSFQGEDYGYTF
TRBV7-6	TRBD1	TRBJ2-2	.	TGTGCCAGCAGCTTAGAAACCGGGACAGGGTTCCGGGGCACCGGGGAGCTGTTTTTT	CASSLETGTGFRGTGELFF
TRBV5-1	.	TRBJ1-6	.	TGCGCCAGCAGCGTAGCCGGGACAAAGGGTTCACCCCTCCACTTT	CASSVAGTKGSPLHF
TRBV2	TRBD1	TRBJ2-5	.	TGTGCCAGCAGTGGGACAGGTCCGGCTGAGACCCAGTACTTC	CASSGTGPAETQYF
TRBV5-6	TRBD1	TRBJ1-2	.	TGTGCCAGCGACAGGGGAAACGACTATGGCTACACCTTC	CASDRGNDYGYTF
TRBV6-1	.	TRBJ1-1	.	TGTGCCAGCAGTGAGGCTAGGTTGCTCTCTGAAGCTTTCTTT	CASSEARLLSEAFF
TRBV6-4	TRBD2	TRBJ2-1	.	TGTGCCAGCAGTGCACTAGCGGGAGAATACAATGAGCAGTTCTTC	CASSALAGEYNEQFF
TRBV6-5	TRBD1	TRBJ1-2	.	TGTGCCAGCAGTAAGGGACAGCAGTATGGCTACACCTTC	CASSKGQQYGYTF
TRBV12-5	.	TRBJ1-5	.	TGTGCTAGTGGGAGTTCACAGGGAAACAATCAGCCCCAGCATTTT	CASGSSQGNNQPQHF
TRBV28	TRBD1	TRBJ1-4	.	TGTGCCAGCAGTCTGACAGGGCCTAATGAAAAACTGTTTTTT	CASSLTGPNEKLFF
TRBV19	.	TRBJ1-1	.	TGTGCCAGTAGGCTCGGGGTCCTGAACACTGAAGCTTTCTTT	CASRLGVLNTEAFF
TRBV9	TRBD1	TRBJ1-1	.	TGTGCCAGCAGCCCCAGGACAGGGACGAACACTGAAGCTTTCTTT	CASSPRTGTNTEAFF
TRBV5-4	TRBD2	TRBJ2-7	.	TGTGCCAGCAGCTTGGATCGGGAGGCCCCAAGGGAGCAGTACTTC	CASSLDREAPREQYF
TRBV5-1	TRBD1	TRBJ1-6	.	TGCGCCAGCGGAACGACAGGGGGCGATTCACCCCTCCACTTT	CASGTTGGDSPLHF
TRBV7-9	.	TRBJ1-4	.	TGTGCCAGCAGCCTTCGAAGCGCCGGGAACCTGTTTTTT	CASSLRSAGNLFF
TRBV6-2/TRBV6-3	TRBD1	TRBJ2-2	.	TGTGCCAGCAGTTACCAGACAGGGGCCCGGGAGCTGTTTTTT	CASSYQTGARELFF
TRBV11-3	.	TRBJ1-1	.	TGTGCCAGCAGCTTAGGCGGAAACACTGAAGCTTTCTTT	CASSLGGNTEAFF
TRBV3-1/TRBV3-2	.	TRBJ2-7	.	TGTGCCAGCAGCACCAGGGGATCTGAGGGCGAGCAGTACTTC	CASSTRGSEGEQYF
TRBV5-1	.	TRBJ1-4	.	TGCGCCAGCAGCACAACTACAGGGTCTGGTGAAAAACTGTTTTTT	CASSTTTGSGEKLFF
TRBV12-3/TRBV12-4	TRBD1	TRBJ1-2	.	TGTGCCAGCACCCGAGGACAGGCTTTTGGCTACACCTTC	CASTRGQAFGYTF
TRBV19	.	TRBJ1-3	.	TGTGCCAGTAGTAGCCCAGTCTCTGGAAACACCATATATTTT	CASSSPVSGNTIYF
TRBV6-2/TRBV6-3	.	TRBJ1-5	.	TGTGCCAGCAGTTACCGAAGTGTACAGCAAAAGAACAATCAGCCCCAGCATTTT	CASSYRSVQQKNNQPQHF
TRBV2	TRBD1	TRBJ2-7	.	TGTGCCAGCAGTGGGAGTTTACGGGACAGGTCGTCCTACGAGCAGTACTTC	CASSGSLRDRSSYEQYF
TRBV4-1	TRBD1	TRBJ2-1	.	TGCGCCAGCAGCCAAGTGGGACAGGGGTTCAATGAGCAGTTCTTC	CASSQVGQGFNEQFF
TRBV7-8	.	TRBJ1-3	.	TGTGCCAGCAGCCCACAAAGAGATGTGGGCTTTGGAAACACCATATATTTT	CASSPQRDVGFGNTIYF
TRBV9	.	TRBJ2-1	.	TGTGCCAGCAGGGACGGGGTCGGGTTTCTCTCCTACAATGAGCAGTTCTTC	CASRDGVGFLSYNEQFF
TRBV7-9	.	TRBJ1-1	.	TGTGCCAGCAGCTTCTCGGGGGACACTGAAGCTTTCTTT	CASSFSGDTEAFF
TRBV19	.	TRBJ1-1	.	TGTGCCAGCCGGATTCTTGGGGGAGGGGGTGAAGCTTTCTTT	CASRILGGGGEAFF